The rows below give T cell receptor beta chains drawn from one sample of a study of vaccination and CD4 T cells after COVID-19. Their specific antigens are unknown. TCRdb re-derived calls from the PCR reads in MiXCR, one entry per CDR3 protein. There are some 26,000 distinct CDR3 sequences in the sample; around 50% occur only once, and approximately 30% lies in the top ten. The specimen comprised CD4+ T cells from blood, cultured in vitro, sampled before SARS-CoV-2 vaccination. Every receptor here comes from a human donor who received a COVID-19 vaccine. CDR3s include the opening cysteine and the closing phenylalanine or tryptophan. The D gene is left open where the match is weak. Clone size is not always given. Where it is, it says once, few, many or a class for expanded clones.

j_call d_call clone_size v_call cdr3_nt cdr3_aa
TRBJ2-3 TRBD2 - TRBV30 TGTGCCTGGAGTCGACCCTCAGCGGGGGGGCAGGCAGATACGCAGTATTTT CAWSRPSAGGQADTQYF
TRBJ1-3 - - TRBV21-1 TGTGCCAGCAGCAACCAGCTCCAGGGGATCTCTGGAAACACCATATATTTT CASSNQLQGISGNTIYF
TRBJ1-5 - - TRBV19 TGTGCCAGTAGTCCCCTGACAGGCCAAGATAGCAATCAGCCCCAGCATTTT CASSPLTGQDSNQPQHF
TRBJ2-7 - once TRBV11-3 TGTGCCAGCAGCTTAGTGGGGGCCTTCTCCTACGAGCAGTACTTC CASSLVGAFSYEQYF
TRBJ2-5 TRBD2 few TRBV20-1 TGCAGTGCAGAACCGGGACTAGCGGGGAAAGAGACCCAGTACTTC CSAEPGLAGKETQYF
TRBJ1-5 - - TRBV20-1 TGCAGTGCTAGAAGGGGGGTAGGTCAGCCCCAGCATTTT CSARRGVGQPQHF
TRBJ2-3 TRBD2 few TRBV6-4 TGTGCCAGCAACACTAGCGGATTCACAGATACGCAGTATTTT CASNTSGFTDTQYF
TRBJ1-2 TRBD1 - TRBV29-1 TGCAGCGTTGGTATACAGGGGGACTATGGCTACACCTTC CSVGIQGDYGYTF
TRBJ2-5 - - TRBV12-3/TRBV12-4 TGTGCCAGCAGTTTTAGGGAGACCCAGTACTTC CASSFRETQYF
TRBJ2-1 - - TRBV7-6 TGTGCCAGCAGCTTAGATGGCCAAATGAAGCAGTTCTTC CASSLDGQMKQFF
TRBJ1-6 - - TRBV12-3/TRBV12-4 TGTGCCAGCAGTTTTTGGGACGGAAGTAATTCACCCCTCCACTTT CASSFWDGSNSPLHF
TRBJ1-6 - - TRBV7-2 TGTGCCAGCAGCTACGGGACACATAATTCACCCCTCCACTTT CASSYGTHNSPLHF
TRBJ2-3 TRBD1 few TRBV11-3 TGTGCCAGCAGCGCCAGGGGGCGGGAAACAGATACGCAGTATTTT CASSARGRETDTQYF
TRBJ2-5 - few TRBV5-4 TGTGCCAGCAGCTTGTTTTCCCAAGAGACCCAGTACTTC CASSLFSQETQYF
TRBJ2-6 - - TRBV10-1 TGCGCCAGCAGCCCCAGGGAAAGCTCTGGGGCCAACGTCCTGACTTTC CASSPRESSGANVLTF
TRBJ1-1 - few TRBV6-1 TGTGCCAGCACCCAGAGCGACGGAACCCATACTTTCACTGAAGCTTTCTTT CASTQSDGTHTFTEAFF
TRBJ1-1 TRBD1 - TRBV6-1 TGTGCCAGCAGCGCCGGGACAGGGATAGGCACTGAAGCTTTCTTT CASSAGTGIGTEAFF
TRBJ2-3 - - TRBV24-1 TGTGCCACCAGTGATTGGGGCGGGAAGGGGACTAGCACAGATACGCAGTATTTT CATSDWGGKGTSTDTQYF
TRBJ1-1 TRBD1 - TRBV5-6 TGTGCCAGCAGGAGACAGGGGGGGGCTGAAGCTTTCTTT CASRRQGGAEAFF
TRBJ1-1 - - TRBV24-1 TGTGCCACCAGTGGGGGGGACGGGAACACTGAAGCTTTCTTT CATSGGDGNTEAFF
TRBJ1-2 - - TRBV11-3 TGTGCCAGCAGCCGTACACCGAACTATGGCTACACCTTC CASSRTPNYGYTF
TRBJ1-5 TRBD1 - TRBV20-1 TGCAGTGCTCTACAGGGGAATCAGCCCCAGCATTTT CSALQGNQPQHF
TRBJ1-2 - few TRBV10-3 TGTGCCATCAGTGAGTCGGCGAGGGAGGAGTATGGCTACACCTTC CAISESAREEYGYTF
TRBJ1-1 - few TRBV5-6 TGTGCCAGCAGCTTGGATCCTAGGACTGAAGCTTTCTTT CASSLDPRTEAFF